These T cell receptor beta chains were read from a single sample in a study of cytomegalovirus exposure and HLA in healthy donors. Generated by immunoSEQ multiplex PCR, the TCRdb table keeps only in-frame clones and is missing some. The sample includes 200,000 to 300,000 clones, roughly 91% of them seen just once. Sequencing was carried out using PBMCs. These receptors were taken from a woman aged 25-40 years in good health and CMV-seronegative. Each CDR3 is given with its conserved first and last residue. A D gene is named only where the DNA matches it firmly. Where a row states a size, it is once, few, many or the class of an expanded clone; other rows omit it.

J	size	D	V	CDR3	DNA
TRBJ2-3	NA	NA	TRBV9	CASSVVSGVGTDTQYF	TGTGCCAGCAGCGTAGTGAGTGGCGTGGGCACAGATACGCAGTATTTT
TRBJ2-1	NA	TRBD1	TRBV25-1	CASSEPGTGGNEQFF	TGTGCCAGCAGTGAACCCGGGACAGGGGGCAATGAGCAGTTCTTC
TRBJ1-1	once	NA	TRBV6-5	CTSSYRALQGTEAFF	TGTACCAGCAGTTATCGGGCCCTTCAGGGCACTGAAGCTTTCTTT
TRBJ2-5	NA	NA	TRBV28	CASSFPPTTPAVQYF	TGTGCCAGCAGTTTCCCCCCTACGACGCCCGCGGTCCAGTACTTC
TRBJ1-4	NA	NA	TRBV7-3	CASSLLREGKTNEKLFF	TGTGCCAGCAGCTTATTACGGGAGGGAAAAACTAATGAAAAACTGTTTTTT
TRBJ2-7	NA	NA	TRBV30	CAWRRASYEQYF	TGTGCCTGGAGAAGGGCTTCCTACGAGCAGTACTTC
TRBJ2-7	NA	NA	TRBV6-6	CASSYIRGEQYF	TGTGCCAGCAGTTATATCAGGGGCGAGCAGTACTTC
TRBJ1-2	NA	TRBD1	TRBV19	CASSIIGTGGYTF	TGTGCCAGTAGTATTATCGGGACAGGTGGCTACACCTTC
TRBJ2-1	NA	TRBD2	TRBV29-1	CSVEPLAGGPSPFF	TGCAGCGTCGAACCCCTAGCGGGAGGGCCTTCACCGTTCTTC
TRBJ2-7	NA	TRBD1	TRBV28	CASIAGDRGANEQYF	TGTGCCAGCATTGCTGGGGACAGGGGAGCGAACGAGCAGTACTTC
TRBJ2-3	NA	NA	TRBV9	CASSGRHMGAERSTDTQYF	TGTGCCAGCAGCGGAAGGCACATGGGTGCGGAGCGCAGCACAGATACGCAGTATTTT
TRBJ1-1	NA	NA	TRBV28	CASSPSSGLVTEAFF	TGTGCCAGCAGTCCGTCCTCGGGGCTAGTCACTGAAGCTTTCTTT
TRBJ2-7	few	TRBD1	TRBV27	CASSWTGDYEQYF	TGTGCCAGCAGTTGGACAGGGGATTACGAGCAGTACTTC
TRBJ1-1	NA	NA	TRBV5-4	CASSFSQANTEAFF	TGTGCCAGCAGCTTCTCTCAAGCGAACACTGAAGCTTTCTTT
TRBJ2-1	NA	TRBD2	TRBV28	CASSSRTSGPARNEQFF	TGTGCCAGCAGTTCCCGGACTAGCGGGCCCGCCCGGAATGAGCAGTTCTTC
TRBJ2-2	once	TRBD1	TRBV29-1	CSVESTGVNTGELFF	TGCAGCGTTGAAAGCACAGGGGTCAACACCGGGGAGCTGTTTTTT
TRBJ1-4	NA	NA	TRBV12-5	CASGLVQLAGRNEKLFF	TGTGCTAGTGGTTTGGTACAGTTGGCGGGGAGAAATGAAAAACTGTTTTTT
TRBJ2-1	NA	TRBD2	TRBV4-3	CASSQDGGVEQFF	TGCGCCAGCAGCCAAGATGGGGGGGTGGAGCAGTTCTTC
TRBJ2-1	NA	TRBD2	TRBV6-5	CASRGGSGRWFEQFF	TGTGCCAGCAGGGGAGGTAGCGGGAGGTGGTTTGAGCAGTTCTTC
TRBJ2-7	NA	TRBD2	TRBV19	CASSSGVGTTAYEQYF	TGTGCCAGTAGTAGTGGGGTCGGGACTACTGCCTACGAGCAGTACTTC
TRBJ2-7	medium-sized	NA	TRBV11-2	CASSSGLYEQYF	TGTGCCAGCAGCTCGGGGCTGTACGAGCAGTACTTC
TRBJ2-2	NA	NA	TRBV9	CASSVEEGSTGELFF	TGTGCCAGCAGCGTAGAGGAGGGATCCACCGGGGAGCTGTTTTTT
TRBJ1-1	NA	NA	TRBV15	CATSRPGFQATEAFF	TGTGCCACCAGCAGACCGGGATTCCAGGCCACTGAAGCTTTCTTT
TRBJ2-7	NA	NA	TRBV4-3	CASSQDRPGVYEQYF	TGCGCCAGCAGCCAAGATCGGCCGGGAGTTTACGAGCAGTACTTC
TRBJ2-5	NA	TRBD2	TRBV9	CASSVRELAGVETQYF	TGTGCCAGCAGCGTAAGAGAACTAGCGGGAGTAGAGACCCAGTACTTC
TRBJ2-7	NA	NA	TRBV5-6	CASSLSSGGQYF	TGTGCCAGCAGCTTATCCTCCGGGGGGCAGTACTTC
TRBJ2-2	NA	NA	TRBV7-3	CASSSLGNTGELFF	TGTGCCAGCAGCTCCTTGGGTAACACCGGGGAGCTGTTTTTT
TRBJ1-5	NA	NA	TRBV30	CAWSPEYSNQPQHF	TGTGCCTGGAGTCCAGAGTATAGCAATCAGCCCCAGCATTTT
TRBJ1-5	NA	NA	TRBV27	CASSPGTNNQPQHF	TGTGCCAGCAGTCCCGGGACTAACAATCAGCCCCAGCATTTT
TRBJ2-2	NA	NA	TRBV7-3	CASRTLTGELFF	TGTGCCAGCAGGACATTAACCGGGGAGCTGTTTTTT
TRBJ2-3	NA	TRBD2	TRBV29-1	CSVEPSGSTDTQYF	TGCAGCGTTGAACCTAGCGGGAGCACAGATACGCAGTATTTT
TRBJ1-2	NA	NA	TRBV5-1	CASSPRDSKIHSGPNYGYTF	TGCGCCAGCAGCCCACGTGATTCTAAGATCCATAGCGGACCTAACTATGGCTACACCTTC
TRBJ1-5	NA	NA	TRBV28	CASSLPVSNQPQHF	TGTGCCAGCAGTTTGCCAGTTAGCAATCAGCCCCAGCATTTT
TRBJ2-1	NA	NA	TRBV6-5	CASSRDPSMKVQFF	TGTGCCAGCAGCCGGGACCCATCAATGAAGGTGCAGTTCTTC
TRBJ2-1	NA	NA	TRBV30	CAWSVLWGGEQFF	TGTGCCTGGAGTGTACTTTGGGGAGGAGAGCAGTTCTTC
TRBJ1-2	NA	NA	TRBV11-2	CASSLAMNYGYTF	TGTGCCAGCAGCTTAGCCATGAACTATGGCTACACCTTC
TRBJ2-7	few	NA	TRBV4-1	CASSQVMEGGYEQYF	TGCGCCAGCAGCCAAGTTATGGAGGGAGGTTACGAGCAGTACTTC
TRBJ2-7	NA	NA	TRBV5-8	CASSSRGPGQIYEQYF	TGTGCCAGCAGCTCTCGAGGCCCGGGACAAATCTACGAGCAGTACTTC
TRBJ1-5	NA	NA	TRBV30	CAWSEGLNQPQHF	TGTGCCTGGAGTGAGGGTCTAAATCAGCCCCAGCATTTT
TRBJ2-7	NA	NA	TRBV5-4	CASSFGTNYEQYF	TGTGCCAGCAGCTTTGGGACCAACTACGAGCAGTACTTC
TRBJ2-7	once	TRBD1	TRBV27	CASSWGTGTYEQYF	TGTGCCAGCAGTTGGGGGACAGGAACCTACGAGCAGTACTTC
TRBJ2-2	NA	NA	TRBV7-9	CASSSVTATNTGELFF	TGTGCCAGCAGCTCTGTCACGGCTACGAACACCGGGGAGCTGTTTTTT
TRBJ2-1	once	TRBD2	TRBV29-1	CSVAGLAGSEQFF	TGCAGCGTTGCAGGACTAGCTGGTTCGGAGCAGTTCTTC
TRBJ2-7	NA	NA	TRBV4-3	CASSQDLGPGVGEQYF	TGCGCCAGCAGCCAAGATTTAGGACCCGGGGTAGGCGAGCAGTACTTC
TRBJ1-3	NA	NA	TRBV30	CAWSRAGNSGNTIYF	TGTGCCTGGAGTAGGGCGGGAAACTCTGGAAACACCATATATTTT
TRBJ2-7	once	TRBD2	TRBV5-4	CASTPGTSGGYEQYF	TGTGCCAGCACCCCCGGGACTAGCGGGGGCTACGAGCAGTACTTC
TRBJ1-3	NA	TRBD1	TRBV5-1	CASSFGQEPGNTIYF	TGCGCCAGCAGCTTCGGACAGGAGCCTGGAAACACCATATATTTT
TRBJ2-1	NA	NA	TRBV18	CASSPPASAGAYNEQFF	TGTGCCAGCTCACCACCGGCCTCGGCGGGGGCGTACAATGAGCAGTTCTTC
TRBJ1-4	NA	NA	TRBV5-1	CASSLDGGRTNEKLFF	TGCGCCAGCAGCTTGGACGGGGGTCGAACTAATGAAAAACTGTTTTTT
TRBJ1-2	NA	TRBD1	TRBV5-6	CASSMDKGRARGLGYTF	TGTGCCAGCAGCATGGACAAGGGCCGGGCCAGGGGGCTTGGCTACACCTTC
TRBJ2-1	NA	NA	TRBV7-2	CASSLGSGLALGEQFF	TGTGCCAGCAGCTTAGGAAGTGGGCTAGCGTTGGGTGAGCAGTTCTTC
TRBJ1-2	NA	NA	TRBV18	CASSPSQEGLSGYTF	TGTGCCAGCTCACCATCGCAGGAAGGACTTAGCGGCTACACCTTC
TRBJ1-2	NA	NA	TRBV4-1	CASSRQESNNYGYTF	TGCGCCAGCAGCCGGCAAGAATCGAACAACTATGGCTACACCTTC
TRBJ2-1	NA	NA	TRBV15	CATSRDVNGLYNEQFF	TGTGCCACCAGCAGAGATGTTAACGGTCTCTACAATGAGCAGTTCTTC
TRBJ1-3	NA	NA	TRBV5-1	CASSLGRALSGNTIYF	TGCGCCAGCAGCTTGGGGAGAGCTTTGTCTGGAAACACCATATATTTT
TRBJ2-2	NA	TRBD1	TRBV19	CASSAGQGRTGELFF	TGTGCCAGTAGTGCCGGACAGGGAAGGACCGGGGAGCTGTTTTTT
TRBJ2-1	NA	TRBD2	TRBV9	CASSVAASGAYNEQFF	TGTGCCAGCAGCGTAGCGGCTAGCGGGGCCTACAATGAGCAGTTCTTC
TRBJ2-3	NA	NA	TRBV29-1	CSVNRGPRTDTQYF	TGCAGCGTCAACCGGGGCCCGAGAACAGATACGCAGTATTTT
TRBJ2-2	NA	NA	TRBV28	CASILRSATGELFF	TGTGCCAGCATCTTAAGAAGCGCCACCGGGGAGCTGTTTTTT